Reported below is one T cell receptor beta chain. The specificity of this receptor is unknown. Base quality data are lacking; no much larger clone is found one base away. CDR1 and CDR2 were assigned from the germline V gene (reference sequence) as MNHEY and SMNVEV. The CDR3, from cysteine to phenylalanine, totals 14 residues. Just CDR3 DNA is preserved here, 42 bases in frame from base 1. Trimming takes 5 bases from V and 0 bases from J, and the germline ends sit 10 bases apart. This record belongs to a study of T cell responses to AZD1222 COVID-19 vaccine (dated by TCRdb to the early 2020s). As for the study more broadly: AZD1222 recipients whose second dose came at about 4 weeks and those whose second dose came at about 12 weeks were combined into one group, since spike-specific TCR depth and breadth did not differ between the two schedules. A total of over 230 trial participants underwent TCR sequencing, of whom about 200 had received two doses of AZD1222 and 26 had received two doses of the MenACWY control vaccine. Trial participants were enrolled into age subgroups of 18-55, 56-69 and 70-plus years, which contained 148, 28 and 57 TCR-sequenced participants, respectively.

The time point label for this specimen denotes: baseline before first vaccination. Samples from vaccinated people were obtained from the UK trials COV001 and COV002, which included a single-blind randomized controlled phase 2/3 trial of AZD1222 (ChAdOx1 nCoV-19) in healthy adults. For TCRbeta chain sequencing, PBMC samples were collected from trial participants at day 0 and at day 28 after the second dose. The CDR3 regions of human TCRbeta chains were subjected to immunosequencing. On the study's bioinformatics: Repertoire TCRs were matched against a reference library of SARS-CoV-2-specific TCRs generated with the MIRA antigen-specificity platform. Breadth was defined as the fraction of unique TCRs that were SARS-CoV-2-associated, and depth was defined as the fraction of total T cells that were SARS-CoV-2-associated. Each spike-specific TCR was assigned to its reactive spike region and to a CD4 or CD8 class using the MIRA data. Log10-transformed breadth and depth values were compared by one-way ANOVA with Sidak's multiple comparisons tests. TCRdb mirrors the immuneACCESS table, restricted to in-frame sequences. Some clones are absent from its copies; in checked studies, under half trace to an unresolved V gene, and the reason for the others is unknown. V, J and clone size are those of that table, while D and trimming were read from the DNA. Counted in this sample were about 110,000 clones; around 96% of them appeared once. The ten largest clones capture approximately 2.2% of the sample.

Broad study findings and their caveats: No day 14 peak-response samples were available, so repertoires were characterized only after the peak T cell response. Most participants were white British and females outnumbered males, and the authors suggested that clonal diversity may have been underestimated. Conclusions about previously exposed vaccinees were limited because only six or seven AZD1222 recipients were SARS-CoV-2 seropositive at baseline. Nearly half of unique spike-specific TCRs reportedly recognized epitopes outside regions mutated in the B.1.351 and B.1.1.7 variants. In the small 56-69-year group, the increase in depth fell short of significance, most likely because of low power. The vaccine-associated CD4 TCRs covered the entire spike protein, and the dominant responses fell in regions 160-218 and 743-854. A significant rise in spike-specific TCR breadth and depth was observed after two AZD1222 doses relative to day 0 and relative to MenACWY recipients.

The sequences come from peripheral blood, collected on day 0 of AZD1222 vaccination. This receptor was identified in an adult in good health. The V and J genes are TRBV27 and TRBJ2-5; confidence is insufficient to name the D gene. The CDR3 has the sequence CASSKTWYQETQYF. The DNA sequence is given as TGTGCCAGCAGTAAGACTTGGTACCAAGAGACCCAGTACTTC.